Listed below are T cell receptor beta chains from one sample, sequenced in a study of shared clonotypes between healthy human individuals. TCRdb keeps only in-frame clones here, not all; method: immunoSEQ multiplex PCR. The table records some 2,100,000 clones, roughly 91% of them present only once. The specimen was naive CD8+ T cells from PBMCs. These receptors were obtained from a man between 18 and 29 years old in good health. Some clones in this sample may be carry-over from other donors' samples. The CDR3 runs from the conserved cysteine through the conserved F or W. A D gene is named only where the DNA matches it firmly. Clone size is not always given. Where it is, it says once, few, many or a class for expanded clones.

NA	NA	TRBV5-5	TRBJ2-7	TGTGCCAGCAGCCCCGGGCGGGACACCTCCTACGAGCAGTACTTC	CASSPGRDTSYEQYF
NA	NA	TRBV13	TRBJ2-3	TGTGCCAGCAGCCCAATAGGTGGAAATAGCGGCGACACAGATACGCAGTATTTT	CASSPIGGNSGDTDTQYF
NA	TRBD1	TRBV29-1	TRBJ2-2	TGCAGCGTTGACGGGGACAGGGATAACACCGGGGAGCTGTTTTTT	CSVDGDRDNTGELFF
NA	TRBD2	TRBV5-1	TRBJ2-1	TGCGCCAGCAGCCCGTGGCTAGCGGATTACAATGAGCAGTTCTTC	CASSPWLADYNEQFF
NA	NA	TRBV10-1	TRBJ2-7	TGCGCCAGCGGGACTTCACCCCGGGAGCAGTACTTC	CASGTSPREQYF
NA	TRBD2	TRBV18	TRBJ2-1	TGTGCCAGCTCACCCGAAACTAGCGGAGAGAGCTCCTACAATGAGCAGTTCTTC	CASSPETSGESSYNEQFF
NA	NA	TRBV7-9	TRBJ2-7	TGTGCCAGCAGCTCTCCAATGGGGGACGAGCAGTACTTC	CASSSPMGDEQYF
NA	TRBD1	TRBV7-9	TRBJ2-7	TGTGCCAGCAGCTTACGACAGGGTTCTCCGAACTACGAGCAGTACTTC	CASSLRQGSPNYEQYF
once	TRBD1	TRBV4-1	TRBJ2-7	TGCGCCAGCAGCCAAGATTCGAAGGGGGCCCCCTACGAGCAGTACTTC	CASSQDSKGAPYEQYF
NA	NA	TRBV10-3	TRBJ2-7	TGTGCCATCAGTGAGGCTTACGAGCAGTACTTC	CAISEAYEQYF
NA	TRBD2	TRBV11-2	TRBJ2-7	TGTGCCAGCAGCCGTGGGGGGGAAGTGGGTCACGAGCAGTACTTC	CASSRGGEVGHEQYF
NA	NA	TRBV19	TRBJ2-7	TGTGCCAGTAGTATAGATCCCGCCTACGAGCAGTACTTC	CASSIDPAYEQYF
NA	TRBD1	TRBV4-2	TRBJ1-1	TGTGCCAGCAGCCAATCGACAGGGGGCACACCTGAAGCTTTCTTT	CASSQSTGGTPEAFF
NA	NA	TRBV19	TRBJ2-1	TGTGCCAGTAGAACTTTCGGACAATCCATACCCGATGAGCAGTTCTTC	CASRTFGQSIPDEQFF
few	NA	TRBV6-5	TRBJ1-1	TGTGCCAGCAGTTACTCGAGGGTGTGGACTGAAGCTTTCTTT	CASSYSRVWTEAFF
NA	TRBD2	TRBV10-3	TRBJ2-2	TGTGCCATCAGTGTGGGTAGCGGGAGTATGTCCGGGGAGCTGTTTTTT	CAISVGSGSMSGELFF
NA	NA	TRBV9	TRBJ2-7	TGTGCCAGCAGCGGATCAGGGGCCCAGGACGAGCAGTACTTC	CASSGSGAQDEQYF
NA	NA	TRBV5-6	TRBJ2-7	TGTGCCAGCAGCTTTGGGCTAGAATTCTACGAGCAGTACTTC	CASSFGLEFYEQYF
NA	NA	TRBV5-5	TRBJ2-7	TGTGCCAGCAGCCCCGCGACCCAAGGACTCCTAGGAATCTACGAGCAGTACTTC	CASSPATQGLLGIYEQYF
NA	NA	TRBV7-8	TRBJ2-7	TGTGCCAGCAGCTTAGCTCTCCCCGAGCAGTACTTC	CASSLALPEQYF
NA	NA	TRBV5-1	TRBJ2-1	TGCGCCATTCGGAGGCTGGAAGACAATGAGCAGTTCTTC	CAIRRLEDNEQFF
once	TRBD1	TRBV28	TRBJ1-2	TGTGCCAGCAGTCCCCCCCCCGGGACAGGGGGCATTGCTGGCTACACCTTC	CASSPPPGTGGIAGYTF
NA	NA	TRBV7-8	TRBJ2-2	TGTGCCAGCAGCTATCCAGGGTATCCCGGGGAGCTGTTTTTT	CASSYPGYPGELFF
few	NA	TRBV27	TRBJ1-1	TGTGCCAGCAGACCCCCGACGGAAAACACTGAAGCTTTCTTT	CASRPPTENTEAFF
NA	TRBD1	TRBV6-4	TRBJ2-3	TGTGCCAGCAGTCGACAGGGGGCCCTAAAGGCTACGCAGTATTTT	CASSRQGALKATQYF
NA	NA	TRBV6-5	TRBJ2-5	TGTGCCAGCAGGCCCCTGGAGGGAAGAGAGACCCAGTACTTC	CASRPLEGRETQYF
NA	TRBD1	TRBV6-1	TRBJ1-1	TGTGCCCACGTAGGACAGGGGGCTGAAGCTTTCTTT	CAHVGQGAEAFF
NA	TRBD2	TRBV28	TRBJ2-1	TGTGCCAGCAGGCGGGACTACGAATACAATGAGCAGTTCTTC	CASRRDYEYNEQFF
NA	TRBD2	TRBV9	TRBJ2-7	TGTGCCAGCAGCGTAGGAGCGGGGCTCTCCTACGAGCAGTACTTC	CASSVGAGLSYEQYF
NA	TRBD2	TRBV13	TRBJ2-3	TGTGCCAGCAGCTTAAGGACTAGCGGGAGCACAGATACGCAGTATTTT	CASSLRTSGSTDTQYF
NA	NA	TRBV27	TRBJ1-2	TGTGCCAGCAGTTTATGGGGGGCCAGTTATGGCTACACCTTC	CASSLWGASYGYTF
NA	TRBD1	TRBV19	TRBJ2-7	TGTGCCAGTAGCCACCGGTCAGGGGGCTATTCCTACGAGCAGTACTTC	CASSHRSGGYSYEQYF
NA	NA	TRBV4-2	TRBJ2-1	TGTGCCAGCAGCCAAGATACAGGGACGAGATCGAGCTCCTACAATGAGCAGTTCTTC	CASSQDTGTRSSSYNEQFF
NA	NA	TRBV27	TRBJ2-6	TGTGCCAGCAGTCTAGGACATGGCCCCTCTGGGGCCAACGTCCTGACTTTC	CASSLGHGPSGANVLTF
NA	NA	TRBV4-3	TRBJ2-6	TGCGCCAGCAGCCGCCAGGACGGGTACCCCAGCACTGGGGCCAACGTCCTGACTTTC	CASSRQDGYPSTGANVLTF
once	TRBD1	TRBV7-9	TRBJ2-7	TGTGCCAGCAGCTTAGGGGGCAGGGGGCGGTACGAGCAGTACTTC	CASSLGGRGRYEQYF
NA	NA	TRBV18	TRBJ1-2	TGTGCCAGCTCACGGGGCCAGAAAATAGACTGGGGACTTCAGTATGGCTACACCTTC	CASSRGQKIDWGLQYGYTF
NA	TRBD1	TRBV19	TRBJ1-2	TGTGCCAGTTTGGAGACAGGGGTTAACTATGGCTACACCTTC	CASLETGVNYGYTF
NA	NA	TRBV29-1	TRBJ2-3	TGCAGCGTCACCCAACTCCCTTGGGATACGCAGTATTTT	CSVTQLPWDTQYF
NA	TRBD1	TRBV9	TRBJ2-1	TGTGCCAGCAGCATCTCCGGGACAGGGGTTAATGAGCAGTTCTTC	CASSISGTGVNEQFF
NA	NA	TRBV10-1	TRBJ2-1	TGCGCCAGCAGTGTACAGTCCTACAATGAGCAGTTCTTC	CASSVQSYNEQFF
NA	TRBD1	TRBV28	TRBJ1-1	TGTGCCAGCAGTTCGGGACAGGGTGTAAACACTGAAGCTTTCTTT	CASSSGQGVNTEAFF
NA	NA	TRBV11-2	TRBJ2-3	TGTGCCAGCAGACCCGGGCGGTCCTTCCCTAGCACAGATACGCAGTATTTT	CASRPGRSFPSTDTQYF
NA	NA	TRBV28	TRBJ2-7	TGTGCCAGCAGTTTGGGCCGGATCTACGAGCAGTACTTC	CASSLGRIYEQYF
NA	NA	TRBV19	TRBJ2-1	TGTGCCAGTAGTACACCCTCCGGGAAAATCGGTGAGCAGTTCTTC	CASSTPSGKIGEQFF
NA	NA	TRBV15	TRBJ1-3	TGTGCCACCAGCAGAGGAACAGTGTCCGGAAACACCATATATTTT	CATSRGTVSGNTIYF
NA	NA	TRBV7-9	TRBJ1-4	TGTGCCAGCAGCTCCCCTCCGGACGGTGAAAAACTGTTTTTT	CASSSPPDGEKLFF